The 30 T cell receptor beta chains listed next were all sequenced from one sample in a study of T cell repertoires in cytomegalovirus infection. MiXCR, run by TCRdb on the reads, gives a single entry per CDR3 protein. The sample has about 110,000 distinct CDR3 sequences, roughly 30% seen once. Their antigen targets remain unknown. Source: CD8+ T cells from cultured PBMCs, taken from culture after CMV antigen stimulation. These receptors were obtained from a human donor in good health (CMV status not recorded). Some clones in this sample may be carry-over from other donors' samples.

V is TRBV13 and J is TRBJ2-1; 12 positions match TRBD2. The CDR3 length is 15 residues. Germline-derived CDR1 and CDR2 are PRHDT and FYEKMQ (reference sequence). Germline trimming cut 6 bases from V and 6 bases from J; bases unmatched to any gene: 6. This chain's CDR3 is CASRLLAGGPNEQFF. CDR3 nucleotide sequence: TGTGCCAGCAGGTTACTAGCGGGGGGTCCCAATGAGCAGTTCTTC.

V and J are TRBV14 and TRBJ2-2; 8 nucleotides match TRBD1. The junction had 5 bases not matched to a gene; V was cut back by 1 base and J by 4 bases. The germline gives CDR1 SGHDN, CDR2 FVKESK. The CDR3 is made up of 16 amino acids. CDR3 amino acids: CASSQGQGPPTGELFF. CDR3 sequence (DNA): TGTGCCAGCAGCCAAGGACAGGGGCCGCCCACCGGGGAGCTGTTTTTT.

This clonotype was counted between two and nine times. The CDR3 DNA reads TGTGCCAGCAGTACCCGGGACAGTGGAAACACCATATATTTT. It specifies CASSTRDSGNTIYF. V gene TRBV28 combines with J gene TRBJ1-3, with 7 bases aligning to TRBD1. V gave up 5 bases and J gave up 3 bases; unmatched junction bases: 4. The CDR3 spans 14 residues. The germline gives CDR1 MDHEN, CDR2 SYDVKM.

The V and J genes are TRBV20-1 and TRBJ2-7; a weak D match, TRBD2 (7 bases). CDR3 length equals 15 residues. The V end was cut by 5 bases, the J end by 4 bases, with 21 bases between. Germline assignment: CDR1 DFQATT and CDR2 SNEGSKA (reference sequence). This CDR3 is CSAHTLGEGGYEQYF. CDR3 DNA sequence: TGCAGTGCTCACACCTTAGGGGAGGGGGGTTACGAGCAGTACTTC.

The gene calls are TRBV3-1 and TRBJ2-5, with 10 positions matching TRBD2. Trimming cost V 2 bases and J 4 bases; bases outside gene matches: 7. The CDR3 is 16 residues long. CDR1 LGHDT and CDR2 YNNKEL come from the germline V gene (reference sequence). The CDR3 protein is CASSQPSGGPRETQYF. CDR3 in DNA: TGTGCCAGCAGCCAACCTAGCGGGGGTCCCCGAGAGACCCAGTACTTC.

The CDR3 reads CASSGTLLYNEQFF. The CDR3 region has the DNA TGTGCCAGCAGCGGTACTCTTTTGTACAATGAGCAGTTCTTC. The chain couples TRBV7-8 to TRBJ2-1; D is ambiguous. With 5 bases removed from V and 4 bases from J, the gap between germline ends came to 12 bases. CDR1 is SGHVS and CDR2 is FQNEAQ in the germline V gene. This CDR3 is 14 amino acids long. Using reference TRBV7-8 and TRBJ2-1 for the parts outside the CDR3, the full variable domain is GAGVSQSPRYKVAKRGQDVALRCDPISGHVSLFWYQQALGQGPEFLTYFQNEAQLDKSGLPSDRFFAERPEGSVSTLKIQRTQQEDSAVYLCASSGTLLYNEQFFGPGTRLTVL.

This clonotype was picked up many times. This chain joins TRBV12-3 or TRBV12-4 and TRBJ2-7; 7 nucleotides align to TRBD1. The CDR3 loop spans 15 amino acids. Trimming removed 0 bases from V and 0 bases from J; junction bases left unmatched: 2. In DNA, the CDR3 is TGTGCCAGCAGTTTAGCGGGGGACAGCTCCTACGAGCAGTACTTC. Amino acid sequence: CASSLAGDSSYEQYF.

This clonotype was counted only a few times. V is TRBV18 and J is TRBJ2-2; the D gene is possibly TRBD2 (5 bases). In germline, CDR1 is KGHSH, CDR2 LQKENI. V lost 3 bases and J lost 3, with 14 bases in between. The CDR3 totals 16 residues. The CDR3 bases are TGTGCCAGCTCACCTACGAGAGGAGCGGACACCGGGGAGCTGTTTTTT. Its translation is CASSPTRGADTGELFF.

This clonotype was counted many times. The J gene is TRBJ2-7, the V gene TRBV7-2; 9 bases line up with TRBD1. The trim removed 5 bases at V and 3 bases at J, leaving 8 bases unmatched. Germline V lookup: CDR1 SGHTA, CDR2 FQGNSA. CDR3 size: 15 residues. The CDR3 nucleotides are TGTGCCAGCAGCAGCCTCGGACAGGGGCACTACGAGCAGTACTTC. This sequence encodes CASSSLGQGHYEQYF.

This clonotype was detected once. The junction differs from germline at one of its ends, possibly a read error. The chain combines TRBV4-1 with TRBJ2-1; the D is unclear. Germline values: CDR1 MGHRA, CDR2 YSYEKL. The CDR3 has 17 amino acids. CDR3 loop: CTSSPHYSPNSYNEQFF. Here the CDR3 DNA reads TGCACCAGCAGCCCTCACTACTCCCCCAACTCCTACAATGAGCAGTTCTTC.

This clonotype was recorded at least ten times. The CDR3 nucleotides read TGTGCCAGCAGCTTAGGTAGCGGGGGGTCCTACGAGCAGTACTTC. Translation gives CASSLGSGGSYEQYF. The genes are TRBV7-6 and TRBJ2-7, with TRBD2 matching 10 bases. Germline values: CDR1 SGHVS, CDR2 FNYEAQ. With V trimmed by 1 base and J by 1 base, 1 base remained unmatched. The CDR3 contains 15 residues.

This clonotype was seen a few times. The chain carries TRBV7-8 and TRBJ2-2; TRBD1 agrees at 7 bases. Per the germline V gene, CDR1 is SGHVS and CDR2 is FQNEAQ. The CDR3 runs 15 residues. The trim removed 2 bases at V and 4 bases at J, leaving 4 bases unmatched. The CDR3 DNA is TGTGCCAGCAGCTTAATAGGGGGCCGCACCGGGGAGCTGTTTTTT. Translated, it gives CASSLIGGRTGELFF.

This clonotype was seen only a few times. The chain couples TRBV6-1 to TRBJ1-2, with TRBD1 matching 9 bases. CDR1 is MNHNS and CDR2 is SASEGT in the germline V gene. The CDR3 contains 14 residues. The V and J ends lost 10 bases and 3 bases, in that order; junction bases with no gene match: 9. The CDR3 here is CATKSRTGDYGYTF. The CDR3 nucleotides read TGTGCCACCAAGTCCCGGACAGGGGACTATGGCTACACCTTC.

Details on this clonotype: A single base separates this from a much larger clone, so it may be a read error. The rearrangement uses TRBV29-1 and TRBJ2-7; TRBD1 is a possible D gene (6 bases). This CDR3 has 13 amino acids. Trimming pared 1 base from V and 6 bases from J, leaving 13 bases between. Germline V gives CDR1 SQVTM, CDR2 ANQGSEA. CDR3 nucleotides: TGCAGCGTTGAAGGTCCCCGGACAGCCGAGCAGTACTTC. Its translation is CSVEGPRTAEQYF.

The gene calls are TRBV19 and TRBJ2-7; 7 nucleotides match TRBD2. The CDR3 is 16 amino acids. The V segment lost 1 base and the J segment 2 bases; nucleotides outside the gene matches: 8. Germline V gene data show CDR1 as LNHDA and CDR2 as SQIVND (reference sequence). The CDR3 sequence: CASSIGSPGGTYEQYF. In DNA form, the CDR3 reads TGTGCCAGTAGTATAGGTTCGCCGGGGGGAACCTACGAGCAGTACTTC.

The CDR3 bases are TGTGCCACCAGTGATTTGAGCGGGGAGCAGTTCTTC. Translating it yields CATSDLSGEQFF. The chain combines TRBV24-1 with TRBJ2-1, with D perhaps matching TRBD2 (6 bases). V lost 0 bases to trimming and J lost 10 bases, with 6 bases between them. The CDR3 loop spans 12 amino acids. Per the germline V gene, CDR1 is KGHDR and CDR2 is SFDVKD.

There are many counts of this clonotype. V gene TRBV7-8 combines with J gene TRBJ2-7; perhaps TRBD1 as D (6 bases). Germline CDR1 is SGHVS and CDR2 is FQNEAQ. This CDR3 comprises 13 residues. V lost 7 bases and J 1 base, leaving 11 bases between the germline ends. The CDR3, as DNA: TGTGCCAGCATGCACAGGGTTTCCTACGAGCAGTACTTC. Translation gives CASMHRVSYEQYF.

This clonotype showed up many times. V usage is TRBV7-2 and J usage is TRBJ2-5; weak D call: TRBD1 (6 bases). The ends were cut back, 4 bases at V and 0 bases at J, with 9 bases in the middle. The CDR3 sequence is 14 residues long. The V gene's germline CDR1 is SGHTA and CDR2 FQGNSA. The CDR3 loop reads CASSSTGYQETQYF. CDR3 DNA sequence: TGTGCCAGCAGCTCAACAGGGTACCAAGAGACCCAGTACTTC.

This clonotype was seen a handful of times. The chain carries TRBV15 and TRBJ2-3; possibly TRBD1 for D (5 bases). The CDR3 sequence is 15 residues long. V shed 4 bases and J shed 2 bases, with 13 bases lying between them. Looked up from germline, CDR1 is LNHNV and CDR2 is YYDKDF (reference sequence). CDR3 protein: CATSKSDGHTDTQYF. CDR3 DNA: TGTGCCACCAGCAAATCCGACGGACACACAGATACGCAGTATTTT.

About this clonotype itself: A much larger clonotype is one base distant, so this may be a read error. The CDR3 DNA reads as TGTGCCAGCAGTTTAGGGACAGTGGCGTACTCTGGGGCCAACGTCCTGACTTTC. Its translation is CASSLGTVAYSGANVLTF. V is TRBV12-3 or TRBV12-4 and J is TRBJ2-6, with D possibly being TRBD1 (6 bases). The CDR3 has 18 amino acids. Deletions cut 1 base from V and 0 bases from J, with 13 bases between.

This sequence joins TRBV6-4 and TRBJ1-2; D might be TRBD1 (5 bases). V lost 2 bases and J 4 bases, leaving 17 bases between the germline ends. The CDR3 sequence is 16 residues long. Per germline, CDR1 MRHNA and CDR2 SNTAGT. CDR3 DNA sequence: TGTGCCAGCAGTGACGGGGAGACAGTGGGAATCTATGGCTACACCTTC. It translates to CASSDGETVGIYGYTF.

The chain combines TRBV10-3 with TRBJ1-5, with TRBD1 matching 9 bases. Unmatched junction bases numbered 4, after V lost 8 bases and J lost 5 bases. Looked up from germline, CDR1 is ENHRY and CDR2 is SYGVKD. This CDR3 spans 13 amino acids. CDR3 loop: CAIGGQGHQPQHF. CDR3 nucleotide sequence: TGTGCCATCGGGGGACAGGGACATCAGCCCCAGCATTTT.

V usage is TRBV9 and J usage is TRBJ2-5; 7 bases line up with TRBD1. The CDR3 is made up of 17 amino acids. V gave up 3 bases and J gave up 5 bases; unmatched junction bases: 16. Germline values: CDR1 SGDLS, CDR2 YYNGEE. DNA for the CDR3: TGTGCCAGCAGCGCGACAGGGAATCTGATAATAGGGGAGACCCAGTACTTC. It specifies CASSATGNLIIGETQYF.

DNA of the CDR3: TGTGCCAGCAGTTCTCCCACCGGGACGGTGTTCTACGAGCAGTACTTC. It codes for CASSSPTGTVFYEQYF. The chain recombines TRBV28 with TRBJ2-7; D is perhaps TRBD1 or TRBD2 (5 bases each). The CDR3 contains 16 residues. CDR1 and CDR2 from the germline V gene are MDHEN and SYDVKM. V was cut by 4 bases and J by 3 bases, with 19 bases left in between.

This clonotype occurred many times. The V and J genes are TRBV7-8 and TRBJ2-1; 12 nucleotides align to TRBD2. Losses at the gene ends were 5 bases for V and 0 bases for J; bases not matched to a gene: 5. CDR1 is SGHVS, CDR2 FQNEAQ, per germline. The CDR3 is 17 residues long. CDR3 amino acids: CASSALAGGFSYNEQFF. The CDR3 DNA reads as TGTGCCAGCAGCGCCCTAGCGGGGGGGTTCTCCTACAATGAGCAGTTCTTC.

This clonotype appeared a few times. The J gene is TRBJ1-3, the V gene TRBV12-3 or TRBV12-4, with D tentatively TRBD1 (5 bases). The length of the CDR3 is 15 residues. The germline V and J ends were trimmed by 5 bases and 3 bases, with 14 bases remaining between them. The CDR3: CASSLDSNNGNTIYF. For the CDR3, the DNA is TGTGCCAGCAGTCTCGACAGCAACAATGGAAACACCATATATTTT.

The chain carries TRBV10-3 and TRBJ2-2; D remains ambiguous. This CDR3 contains 14 residues. Per the germline V gene, CDR1 is ENHRY and CDR2 is SYGVKD. V was pared by 0 bases and J by 6 bases, with 8 bases between. CDR3 residues: CAISESGDPGELFF. The CDR3 DNA follows: TGTGCCATCAGTGAGTCCGGAGATCCCGGGGAGCTGTTTTTT.

The rearrangement links TRBV10-3 to TRBJ2-1; D is unresolved. CDR3 size: 13 residues. Trimming took 3 bases from V and 5 from J, leaving 8 bases between them. Germline assignment: CDR1 ENHRY and CDR2 SYGVKD. CDR3 sequence reads: CAISDNGNNEQFF. The CDR3 DNA follows: TGTGCCATCAGTGATAACGGAAACAATGAGCAGTTCTTC.

This clonotype was observed a few times. This chain connects TRBV19 to TRBJ1-1; D remains ambiguous. V dropped 3 bases and J dropped 0 bases, with 8 bases sitting between them. From germline, CDR1 is LNHDA and CDR2 SQIVND (reference sequence). This CDR3 has 14 amino acids. The CDR3, as DNA: TGTGCCAGTAGTATTTGGTTTATGAACACTGAAGCTTTCTTT. This codes for CASSIWFMNTEAFF.

The chain couples TRBV27 to TRBJ2-7, with no clear D. This CDR3 has 13 residues. V shed 1 base and J shed 5 bases, with 9 bases lying between them. Germline loops: CDR1 MNHEY, CDR2 SMNVEV (reference sequence). CDR3 sequence (DNA): TGTGCCAGCAGTTTATACTATCGAGACGAGCAGTACTTC. Amino acids: CASSLYYRDEQYF.